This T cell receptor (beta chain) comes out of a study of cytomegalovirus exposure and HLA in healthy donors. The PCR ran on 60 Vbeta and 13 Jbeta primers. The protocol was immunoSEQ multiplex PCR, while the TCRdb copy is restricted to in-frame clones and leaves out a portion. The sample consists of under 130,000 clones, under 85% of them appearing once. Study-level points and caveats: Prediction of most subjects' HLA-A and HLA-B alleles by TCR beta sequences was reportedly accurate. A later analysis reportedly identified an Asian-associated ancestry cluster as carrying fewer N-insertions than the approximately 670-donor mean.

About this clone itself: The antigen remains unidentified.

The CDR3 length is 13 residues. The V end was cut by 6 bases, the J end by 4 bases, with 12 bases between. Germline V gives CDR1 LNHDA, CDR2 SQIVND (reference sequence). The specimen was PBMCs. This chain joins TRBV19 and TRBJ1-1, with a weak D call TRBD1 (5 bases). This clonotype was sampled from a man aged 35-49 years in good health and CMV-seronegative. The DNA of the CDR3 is TGTGCCAGTAGGGAAGGGGCGGTCACTGAAGCTTTCTTT. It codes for CASREGAVTEAFF. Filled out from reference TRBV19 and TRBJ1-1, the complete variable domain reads DGGITQSPKYLFRKEGQNVTLSCEQNLNHDAMYWYRQDPGQGLRLIYYSQIVNDFQKGDIAEGYSVSREKKESFPLTVTSAQKNPTAFYLCASREGAVTEAFFGQGTRLTVV.